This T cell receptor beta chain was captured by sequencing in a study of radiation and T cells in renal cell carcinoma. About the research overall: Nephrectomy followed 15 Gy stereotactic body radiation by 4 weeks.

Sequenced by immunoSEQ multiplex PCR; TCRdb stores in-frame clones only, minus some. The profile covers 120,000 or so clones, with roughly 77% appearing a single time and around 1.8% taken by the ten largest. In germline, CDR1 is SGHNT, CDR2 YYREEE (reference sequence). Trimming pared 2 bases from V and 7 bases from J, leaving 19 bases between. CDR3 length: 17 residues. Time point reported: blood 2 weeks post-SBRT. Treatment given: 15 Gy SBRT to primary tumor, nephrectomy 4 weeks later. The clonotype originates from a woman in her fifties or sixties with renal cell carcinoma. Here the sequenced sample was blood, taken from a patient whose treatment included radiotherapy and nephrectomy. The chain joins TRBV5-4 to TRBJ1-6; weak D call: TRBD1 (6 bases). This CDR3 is CASSFIFTGTLNSPLHF. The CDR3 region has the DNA TGTGCCAGCAGCTTTATCTTCACCGGGACACTCAATTCACCCCTCCACTTT.